Listed below are T cell receptor beta chains from one sample, sequenced in a study of blood T cell repertoires in COVID-19. Only in-frame clones appear in the TCRdb table, and some are missing; sequencing was by immunoSEQ multiplex PCR. The sample consists of about 200,000 clones, 90% of them appearing once. The sample comprised peripheral blood. Receptors were obtained from a man in his fifties with acute or convalescent COVID-19. Each CDR3 is given with its conserved first and last residue. Fields, in order: CDR3 DNA, CDR3 protein, clone size, D gene, J gene, V gene, CDR3 length. D genes are given only for firm matches. The size field is filled for only some rows; it gives once, few, many or a size class.

cdr3_nt: TGTGCCAGCAGTGCCCAGGGCCGGTACTCCGCTTTCTTT; cdr3_aa: CASSAQGRYSAFF; clone_size: once; d_call: .; j_call: TRBJ1-1; v_call: TRBV2; cdr3_length: 13
cdr3_nt: TGCGCCAGCAGCTTTGGGGGGAGCACAGATACGCAGTATTTT; cdr3_aa: CASSFGGSTDTQYF; clone_size: .; d_call: .; j_call: TRBJ2-3; v_call: TRBV5-1; cdr3_length: 14
cdr3_nt: TGTGCCAGCCTAAGTGAGGGTTGGCCCCAGCATTTT; cdr3_aa: CASLSEGWPQHF; clone_size: .; d_call: .; j_call: TRBJ1-5; v_call: TRBV6-6; cdr3_length: 12
cdr3_nt: TGTGCCAGTAGTCGGACTAGCGGGAGAGTAGATACGCAGTATTTT; cdr3_aa: CASSRTSGRVDTQYF; clone_size: .; d_call: TRBD2; j_call: TRBJ2-3; v_call: TRBV19; cdr3_length: 15
cdr3_nt: TGTGCCAGCAGCCCCGGGACAGTTAATGAAAAACTGTTTTTT; cdr3_aa: CASSPGTVNEKLFF; clone_size: .; d_call: TRBD1; j_call: TRBJ1-4; v_call: TRBV5-4; cdr3_length: 14
cdr3_nt: TGTGCCAGCAGCCCTGGGGGGGTAACCAACTATGGCTACACCTTC; cdr3_aa: CASSPGGVTNYGYTF; clone_size: .; d_call: .; j_call: TRBJ1-2; v_call: TRBV7-2; cdr3_length: 15
cdr3_nt: TGCGCCAGCAGCTTGGGGGCGGGTGGCGCCTACGAGCAGTACTTC; cdr3_aa: CASSLGAGGAYEQYF; clone_size: .; d_call: .; j_call: TRBJ2-7; v_call: TRBV5-1; cdr3_length: 15
cdr3_nt: TGTGCCAGTAGTATCTCGGCGGCCGGCTACGAGCAGTACTTC; cdr3_aa: CASSISAAGYEQYF; clone_size: .; d_call: .; j_call: TRBJ2-7; v_call: TRBV19; cdr3_length: 14
cdr3_nt: TGTGCCAGCAGCCAAGATCATAGCGGACACAATGAGCAGTTCTTC; cdr3_aa: CASSQDHSGHNEQFF; clone_size: few; d_call: .; j_call: TRBJ2-1; v_call: TRBV3-1/TRBV3-2; cdr3_length: 15
cdr3_nt: TGCGCCAGCAGCAGGGAAGGACAGATAAACACCGGGGAGCTGTTTTTT; cdr3_aa: CASSREGQINTGELFF; clone_size: .; d_call: .; j_call: TRBJ2-2; v_call: TRBV5-1; cdr3_length: 16